Detailed here is one T cell receptor beta chain. This record comes from a study of CD8 T cells in Susac syndrome. RNA amounts of roughly 0.45 to 1 ug underwent reverse transcription with random hexamers. TCRdb re-derived calls from the immunoSEQ multiplex PCR reads in MiXCR, one entry per CDR3 protein. Of around 300,000 distinct CDR3 sequences detected, about 92% appear once; the ten largest clones hold over 0.065%. CDR1 is SGHRS, CDR2 YFSETQ, per germline. The CDR3 has 16 amino acids. V gave up 3 bases and J gave up 4 bases, with 16 bases separating them. The chain joins TRBV5-1 to TRBJ2-2, with D hard to call. This TCR derives from a human donor with multiple sclerosis. Sequenced material: CD4+ T cells from PBMCs. The CDR3 bases are TGCGCCAGCAGCTCCCTCGCTCCTTCCGGCACCGGGGAGCTGTTTTTT. Protein product: CASSSLAPSGTGELFF.